This paragraph reports one T cell receptor beta chain. The target antigen is unknown. The test was conducted at deep level. Using immunoSEQ multiplex PCR, the repertoire was profiled, and TCRdb retains in-frame clones only, with some absent. The sample gives 2 million to 2.5 million clones, around 95% of which show up once; more than 0.1% is in the top ten. This record belongs to a study of shared clonotypes between healthy human individuals. The study's findings and limits: For naive CD4 cells, approximately 4.8% of clonotypes were shared across several donors.

Per germline, CDR1 MNHNS and CDR2 SASEGT. Trimming took off 2 bases at V and 0 bases at J, with 15 bases between the two ends. This CDR3 has 17 residues. The sequenced material came from naive CD4+ T cells sorted from blood. Indicated subset: CD45RA+ positively selected. V is TRBV6-1 and J is TRBJ2-3; D is perhaps TRBD2 (6 bases). This receptor was obtained from a man younger than 30 in good health. CDR3: CASSERRGTASTDTQYF. The CDR3 DNA sequence: TGTGCCAGCAGTGAACGCCGGGGGACGGCTAGCACAGATACGCAGTATTTT.